This TCR beta chain is drawn from a study of control samples from healthy donors and cancer patients. Sequenced by immunoSEQ multiplex PCR; TCRdb stores in-frame clones only, minus some. This table has almost 85,000 clones, around 84% appearing once. This CDR3 contains 16 residues. The clonotype originates from a man aged 55 to 70 with head and neck cancer. Sequencing was done on a sample of PBMCs. This chain joins TRBV21-1 and TRBJ2-2; the D call in the table, TRBD2, was not verified against the DNA. TRBV21-1 is assigned pseudogene status. The DNA of the CDR3 is TGTGCCAGCAGCAGAAGGGCTAGCGGGAGACCCGGGGAGCTGTTTTTT. Protein: CASSRRASGRPGELFF.